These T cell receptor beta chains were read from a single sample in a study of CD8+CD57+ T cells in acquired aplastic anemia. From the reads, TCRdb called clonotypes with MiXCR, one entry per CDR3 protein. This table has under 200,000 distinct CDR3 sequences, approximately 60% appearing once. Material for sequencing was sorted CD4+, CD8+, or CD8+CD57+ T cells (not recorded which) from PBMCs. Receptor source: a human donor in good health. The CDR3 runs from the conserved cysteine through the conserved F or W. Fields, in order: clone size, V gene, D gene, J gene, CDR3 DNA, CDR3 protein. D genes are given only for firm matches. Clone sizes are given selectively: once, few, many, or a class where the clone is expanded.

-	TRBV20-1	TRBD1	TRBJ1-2	TGCAGTGCTAGAGGGTACAGGGAGAGGGGGCGCATGGATGGCTACACCTTC	CSARGYRERGRMDGYTF
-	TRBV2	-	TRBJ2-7	TGTGCCAGCAGCTCTTTAGGTTACTACGAGCAGTACTTC	CASSSLGYYEQYF
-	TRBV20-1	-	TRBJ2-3	TGCAGTGCTCTCCCCCGGGACATCGCCACGGATACGCAGTATTTT	CSALPRDIATDTQYF
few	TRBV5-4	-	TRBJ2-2	TGTGCCAGCAGCACCACCGGGGAGCTGTTTTTT	CASSTTGELFF
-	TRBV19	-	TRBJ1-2	TGTGCCAGTAGTATAAATCAGGGACATGGCTACACCTTC	CASSINQGHGYTF
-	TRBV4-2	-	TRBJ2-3	TGTGCCAGCAGCCAAGCCGAGTCTAGCACAGATACGCAGTATTTT	CASSQAESSTDTQYF
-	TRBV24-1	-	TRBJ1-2	TGTGCCACCAGTGGTCCCACCGGGGACCACACGGCTGGCTACACCTTC	CATSGPTGDHTAGYTF
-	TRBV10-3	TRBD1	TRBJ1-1	TGTGCCATAAGGGACAGCATGAACACTGAAGCTTTCTTT	CAIRDSMNTEAFF
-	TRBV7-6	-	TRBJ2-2	TGTGCCAGCAGCAGATCCGGCGGGGAGCTGTTTTTT	CASSRSGGELFF
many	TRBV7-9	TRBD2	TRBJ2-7	TGTGCCAGCAGCTTAGCGGGGGGGGCCTACGAGCAGTACTTC	CASSLAGGAYEQYF
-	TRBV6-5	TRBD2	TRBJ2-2	TGTGCCAGCAGTTACAGTAGCGGGAGTCTTGGGGCCGGGGAGCTGTTTTTT	CASSYSSGSLGAGELFF
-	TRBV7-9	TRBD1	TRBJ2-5	TGTGCCAGCAGCTTGACAGGGATCGAGACCCAGTACTTC	CASSLTGIETQYF
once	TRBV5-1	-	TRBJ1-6	TGCGCCAGCAGCTTGGAGCCTAATTCACCCCTCCACTTT	CASSLEPNSPLHF
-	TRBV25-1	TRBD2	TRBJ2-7	TGTGCCAGCAGTGATGGGACTAGCGGGATATACGAGCAGTACTTC	CASSDGTSGIYEQYF
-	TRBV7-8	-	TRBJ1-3	TGTGCCAGCAGCCAAGGACAGACTGGAAACACCATATATTTT	CASSQGQTGNTIYF
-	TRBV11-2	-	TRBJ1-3	TGTGCCAGCAGCTCGTCAGGGGACACCATATATTTT	CASSSSGDTIYF
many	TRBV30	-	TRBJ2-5	TGTGCCTGGAGGCGAGAGGGGCAGACCCAGTACTTC	CAWRREGQTQYF
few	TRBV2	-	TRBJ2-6	TGTGCCAGTACAGGGTCCGGGGCCAACGTCCTGACTTTC	CASTGSGANVLTF
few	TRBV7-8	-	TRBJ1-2	TGTGCCAGCAGAGACGTTGGGGGAGGTCCGCGGAGAAGCTATGGCTACACCTTC	CASRDVGGGPRRSYGYTF
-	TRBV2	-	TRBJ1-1	TGTGCCAGCACCGCAGCATCCCGGAACACTGAAGCTTTCTTT	CASTAASRNTEAFF
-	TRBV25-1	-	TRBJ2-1	TGTGCCAGCAGTGAATACTCACGGGAAGGCAATGAGCTGTTCTTC	CASSEYSREGNELFF
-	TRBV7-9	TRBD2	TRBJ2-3	TGTGCCAGGGGAGGACTAGCGGGAGAGGCGGATACGCAGTATTTT	CARGGLAGEADTQYF
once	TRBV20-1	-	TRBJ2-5	TGCAGTGCTCAGTCCGAGCAGGGCCACCAAGAGACCCAGTACTTC	CSAQSEQGHQETQYF
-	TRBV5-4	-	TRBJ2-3	TGTGCCAGCAGGCAGGGACTTCACCACACAGATACGCAGTATTTT	CASRQGLHHTDTQYF
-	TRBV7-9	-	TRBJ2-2	TGTGCCAGCAGCTTACGTCCACAGGGCGACACCGGGGAGCTGTTTTTT	CASSLRPQGDTGELFF
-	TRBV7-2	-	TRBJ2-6	TGTGCCAGCAGCCCAGGGGCGGGAACTGGGGCCAACGTCCTGACTTTC	CASSPGAGTGANVLTF
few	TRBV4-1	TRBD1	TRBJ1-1	TGCGCCAGCAGCCATCCGACAGGGCAGAACACTGAAGCTTTCTTT	CASSHPTGQNTEAFF
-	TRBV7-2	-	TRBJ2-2	TGTGCCAGCAGTTCCCAGTCGAACACCGGGGAGCTGTTTTTT	CASSSQSNTGELFF
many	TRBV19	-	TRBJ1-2	TGTGCCACCAATGAAGCGGGGGGCTACACCTTC	CATNEAGGYTF
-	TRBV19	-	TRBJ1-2	TGTGCCAGTGGTCCCCCCTGGACTGCGAACTATGGCTACACCTTC	CASGPPWTANYGYTF
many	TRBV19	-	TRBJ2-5	TGTGCCAGTAGTATCTGGGCATCTCCCCAACCGGAGACCCAGTACTTC	CASSIWASPQPETQYF
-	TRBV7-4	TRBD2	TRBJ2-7	TGTGCCAGCACCATGGGGGCGGGGGGGCCCAGAGAGCAGTACTTC	CASTMGAGGPREQYF
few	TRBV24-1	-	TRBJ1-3	TGTGCCACCAGGGACAACTCTGGAAACACCATATATTTT	CATRDNSGNTIYF
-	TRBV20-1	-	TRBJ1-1	TGCAGTGCCAAGGGCTCTCTAAAGGCAGTTGAAGCTTTCTTT	CSAKGSLKAVEAFF
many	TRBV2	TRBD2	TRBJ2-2	TGTGCCAGCACTTTTAGTGGACTAGCGGGAGCATTAACGGCCGACACCGGGGAGCTGTTTTTT	CASTFSGLAGALTADTGELFF
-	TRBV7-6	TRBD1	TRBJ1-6	TGTGCCAGCAACTTAAGGGACAGGGGCTCGGGATCACCCCTCCACTTT	CASNLRDRGSGSPLHF
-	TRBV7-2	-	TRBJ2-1	TGTGCCAGCAGCCCAATACAGGCCTCCAATGAGCAGTTCTTC	CASSPIQASNEQFF
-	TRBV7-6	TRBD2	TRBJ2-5	TGTGCCAGCAGCTTAGTGTCGGGGGGGGAGACCCAGTACTTC	CASSLVSGGETQYF
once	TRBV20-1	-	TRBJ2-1	TGCAGTGCTAGGATCAGGCTAGCTTCGTACAATGAGCAGTTCTTC	CSARIRLASYNEQFF
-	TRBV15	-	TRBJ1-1	TGTGCCACCAGCAGAGAGGGGCGGGGTGGGGACACTGAAGCTTTCTTT	CATSREGRGGDTEAFF
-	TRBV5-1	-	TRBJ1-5	TGCGCCAGCAGCTTGGGATCCGGGGCCGCGGCGGAGCCCCAGCATTTT	CASSLGSGAAAEPQHF
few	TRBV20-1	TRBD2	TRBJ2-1	TGCAGTGCTAGAGATGTGACTAGCGGGGACTACAATGAGCAGTTCTTC	CSARDVTSGDYNEQFF
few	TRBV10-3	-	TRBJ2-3	TGTGCCATCGGGAATACAGGAGTTAGCACAGATACGCAGTATTTT	CAIGNTGVSTDTQYF
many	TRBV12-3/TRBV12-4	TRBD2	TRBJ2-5	TGTGCCAGCAGTTTAGGGACTAGCGGAGAGACCCAGTACTTC	CASSLGTSGETQYF
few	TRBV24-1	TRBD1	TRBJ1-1	TGTGCCACCCCAGACGGTCGACAGGGGGCGACATACATGAACACTGAAGCTTTCTTT	CATPDGRQGATYMNTEAFF
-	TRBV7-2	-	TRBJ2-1	TGTGCCAGCAGCGCGGGGTTCACCTACAGTGAGCAGTTCTTC	CASSAGFTYSEQFF
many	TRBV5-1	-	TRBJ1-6	TGCGCCAGCAGCTTGGAAGGGAATGACTATAATTCACCCCTCCACTTT	CASSLEGNDYNSPLHF
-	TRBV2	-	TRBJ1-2	TGTGCCAGCAGTGAGCTGGGTGGCTACACCTTC	CASSELGGYTF
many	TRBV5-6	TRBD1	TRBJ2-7	TGTGCCAGCAGCTTGGTCCAGGGGGCTGGCGAGCAGTACTTC	CASSLVQGAGEQYF
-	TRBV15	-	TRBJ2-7	TGTGCCACCAGCACTACGCTGCCGGCACCCTACGAGCAGTACTTC	CATSTTLPAPYEQYF
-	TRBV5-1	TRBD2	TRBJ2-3	TGCGCCAGCAGCCGATGGACTAGCGGCACAGATACGCAGTATTTT	CASSRWTSGTDTQYF
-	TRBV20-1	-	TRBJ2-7	TGCAGTGCTAGAGATCTGAAGCAGGGGGGACTGTACGAGCAGTACTTC	CSARDLKQGGLYEQYF
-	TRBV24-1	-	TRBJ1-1	TGTGCCACCAGTGATAAAGGGGGTCTGAGCACTGAAGCTTTCTTT	CATSDKGGLSTEAFF
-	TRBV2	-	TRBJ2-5	TGTGCCGGGGCGGGGGCAGCGAGGGTAGAGACTCAGTACTTC	CAGAGAARVETQYF
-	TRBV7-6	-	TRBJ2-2	TGTGCCAGCAGCTTAACTGAGGAGCTGTTTTTT	CASSLTEELFF